These 11 T cell receptor beta chains came from one sample sequenced in a study of shared clonotypes between healthy human individuals (dated by TCRdb to about 2020). Library generation was performed with the immunoSEQ multiplex PCR assay. TCRdb obtained this table from immuneACCESS and retained in-frame rearrangements with V and J assigned. These tables miss some clones; where compared with another copy, unresolved V genes account for less than half of the shortfall, and the remainder is unexplained. Counted in this sample were 180,000 or so clones; approximately 92% of them appeared once. The ten largest account for more than 0.06% of the sample. The sequenced sample was naive CD4+ T cells sorted from blood. The cell subset or site label here, explained by the study, means: CD45RA+ positively selected. All receptors derive from a young woman in good health.

In its sample, this clone was seen once. The chain has TRBV5-1 and TRBJ2-7, with TRBD1 identical over 8 bases. Unmatched junction bases numbered 3, after V lost 2 bases and J lost 2 bases. Germline CDR1 reads SGHRS; CDR2 reads YFSETQ. The CDR3 contains 14 residues. The CDR3 reads CASSFGQGTYEQYF. The CDR3 DNA sequence: TGCGCCAGCAGCTTCGGACAGGGAACCTACGAGCAGTACTTC.

V usage is TRBV10-3 and J usage is TRBJ2-7; 9 nucleotides align to TRBD2. This CDR3 contains 14 residues. Trimming took 6 bases from V and 6 from J; bases not matched to a gene: 9. Germline loops: CDR1 ENHRY, CDR2 SYGVKD. CDR3 nucleotides: TGTGCCATCAGGGTAGCGGGAGCCTCTCTCGAGCAGTACTTC. Translated, it gives CAIRVAGASLEQYF.

The CDR3 bases are TGTGCCTGGGCTACTCCCGGGGAGCTGTTTTTT. Protein product: CAWATPGELFF. V gene TRBV30 combines with J gene TRBJ2-2; D call uncertain. There are 11 residues in the CDR3. The V end lost 5 bases, the J end lost 6 bases, and 7 bases lay between the germline ends. CDR1 is GTSNPN and CDR2 is SVGIG in the germline V gene (reference sequence). Full variable domain (rest looked up from reference TRBV30 and TRBJ2-2): SQTIHQWPATLVQPVGSPLSLECTVEGTSNPNLYWYRQAAGRGLQLLFYSVGIGQISSEVPQNLSASRPQDRQFILSSKKLLLSDSGFYLCAWATPGELFFGEGSRLTVL.

This rearrangement joins TRBV29-1 to TRBJ2-5; TRBD2 agrees at 9 bases. The tail of the sequence fits TRBJ2-7 better, so the J call may be wrong. The germline V gene has CDR1 SQVTM and CDR2 ANQGSEA. The CDR3 has 13 amino acids. The CDR3 protein is CSVVGLATYEQYF. In DNA form, the CDR3 reads TGCAGCGTGGTGGGACTAGCAACCTACGAGCAGTACTTC.

This chain connects TRBV5-1 to TRBJ1-2; possible D gene TRBD1, 6 bases. Germline V lookup: CDR1 SGHRS, CDR2 YFSETQ. The CDR3 is made up of 15 amino acids. V gave up 2 bases and J gave up 6 bases, with 17 bases separating them. In nucleotides, the CDR3 is TGCGCCAGCAGCTTTTCCCGAAGAGGGGGGGATGGCTACACCTTC. This sequence encodes CASSFSRRGGDGYTF.

This sequence joins TRBV28 and TRBJ2-7, with D maybe TRBD1 (6 bases). Germline CDR1 is MDHEN and CDR2 is SYDVKM. V was clipped by 1 base and J by 3 bases, with 13 bases between them. The CDR3 consists of 15 residues. The CDR3 is CASSLLPDRNYEQYF. CDR3 nucleotide sequence: TGTGCCAGCAGTTTATTACCAGACAGGAACTACGAGCAGTACTTC.

The sample holds a few counts of this clone. The chain uses TRBV11-2 and TRBJ1-2; D call uncertain. Germline CDR1 reads SGHAT; CDR2 reads FQNNGV. CDR3 size: 13 residues. Trimming took 5 bases from V and 7 from J, leaving 14 bases between them. The CDR3 nucleotides read TGTGCCAGCAGCCTAGCAGCAAAGGGTGGCTACACCTTC. As protein: CASSLAAKGGYTF.

The J gene is TRBJ1-5, the V gene TRBV18, with TRBD1 identical over 10 bases. Germline V gives CDR1 KGHSH, CDR2 LQKENI. J gave up 6 bases and V 5 bases, and 7 bases lay outside the gene matches. The CDR3 length is 15 residues. The CDR3 loop is CASSNGTGVVQPQHF. The CDR3 nucleotides read TGTGCCAGCTCAAACGGGACAGGGGTCGTTCAGCCCCAGCATTTT.

This chain connects TRBV6-6 to TRBJ2-7; TRBD1 matches 8 bases. CDR3 length: 15 residues. Germline V gene sequence: CDR1 MNHNY, CDR2 SVGAGI (reference sequence). Trimming removed 6 bases from V and 3 bases from J; junction bases left unmatched: 10. The DNA for the CDR3 is TGTGCCAGCAGCCGAGGGGGACAGGCGTTCTACGAGCAGTACTTC. Its translation: CASSRGGQAFYEQYF.

The J gene is TRBJ1-4, the V gene TRBV29-1; D is ambiguous. Trimming cost V 4 bases and J 0 bases, with 15 bases left between them. CDR1 is SQVTM and CDR2 is ANQGSEA in the germline V gene. This CDR3 has 16 amino acids. The DNA for the CDR3 is TGCAGCGTTGCAACTGGCCTCTCGGCAACTAATGAAAAACTGTTTTTT. Translation: CSVATGLSATNEKLFF.

This clone was recorded only once. V gene TRBV18 combines with J gene TRBJ1-2; D is undetermined. In germline, CDR1 is KGHSH, CDR2 LQKENI. V gave up 3 bases and J gave up 1 base, with 15 bases separating them. This CDR3 is 16 amino acids long. The DNA for the CDR3 is TGTGCCAGCTCACCTTTTTCCGGCGATAATAACTATGGCTACACCTTC. Translating it yields CASSPFSGDNNYGYTF.